This passage covers 13 T cell receptor beta chains from one sample sequenced in a study of blood T cell repertoires in COVID-19. TCRdb keeps only in-frame clones here, not all; method: immunoSEQ multiplex PCR. The repertoire has some 70,000 clones, approximately 82% of them found once; the top ten carry just over 6.5%. The specimen was peripheral blood. The receptors were gathered from a man in his 60s with acute or convalescent COVID-19.

V is TRBV19 and J is TRBJ1-1; D is unclear. The CDR3 has 15 residues. The V gene's germline CDR1 is LNHDA and CDR2 SQIVND (reference sequence). Trimming removed 2 bases at V and 0 bases at J, with 10 bases between. Written as DNA, the CDR3 is TGTGCCAGTAGTATATCCCCAGATATGAACACTGAAGCTTTCTTT. This gives the protein CASSISPDMNTEAFF.

About this clone itself: One junction end does not reproduce the germline sequence, and a read error may be involved. The chain uses TRBV7-2 and TRBJ2-1, with 10 bases lining up with TRBD2. CDR3 length: 14 amino acids. In germline, CDR1 is SGHTA, CDR2 FQGNSA. The CDR3 DNA reads TGTGCCAGCGGAGAGCGGGGGGGCTACTATGAGCAGTTCTTC. Translated, it gives CASGERGGYYEQFF.

V and J are TRBV19 and TRBJ1-5; D possibly corresponds to TRBD1 (5 bases). The CDR3 spans 14 residues. V was trimmed by 6 bases and J by 6 bases, leaving 15 bases between them. The germline V gene has CDR1 LNHDA and CDR2 SQIVND (reference sequence). In DNA, the CDR3 is TGTGCCAGTAGATCGCAGGGCGCAATTCAGCCCCAGCATTTT. As protein: CASRSQGAIQPQHF.

The rearrangement uses TRBV6-5 and TRBJ2-7; possibly TRBD1 for D (5 bases). Trimming cost V 6 bases and J 2 bases, with 17 bases left between them. The CDR3 is made up of 15 amino acids. Germline V gene lookup returns CDR1 MNHEY and CDR2 SVGAGI. CDR3 nucleotides: TGTGCCAGCAGCACCGCGACAGTTCGTACCTACGAGCAGTACGTC. It yields the protein CASSTATVRTYEQYV.

This chain uses TRBV4-1 with TRBJ1-2, with D uncertain. V was shortened by 1 base and J by 0 bases, with 12 bases between the two germline ends. Per the germline V gene, CDR1 is MGHRA and CDR2 is YSYEKL. The CDR3 length is 16 residues. CDR3 nucleotide sequence: TGCGCCAGCAGCCAAGTATGGCCAGGCACTAACTATGGCTACACCTTC. Translating gives CASSQVWPGTNYGYTF.

The chain uses TRBV20-1 and TRBJ1-1, with a weak D call TRBD1 (5 bases). Germline loops: CDR1 DFQATT, CDR2 SNEGSKA (reference sequence). Between the trimmed V and J ends, which lost 3 bases and 6 bases, there was a span of 14 bases. The CDR3 sequence is 13 residues long. The CDR3 DNA reads as TGCAGTGCTAGTCGGACGGGACTCCCTGAAGCTTTCTTT. It specifies CSASRTGLPEAFF.

The chain carries TRBV29-1 and TRBJ1-2, with D tentatively TRBD1 (6 bases). Germline lookup yields CDR1 SQVTM and CDR2 ANQGSEA. The ends were cut back, 6 bases at V and 2 bases at J, with 13 bases in the middle. This CDR3 contains 13 residues. CDR3 region: CSVTPDRNYGYTF. The CDR3 DNA follows: TGCAGCGTCACCCCGGACAGAAACTATGGCTACACCTTC.

The chain links TRBV12-5 to TRBJ2-3; D is perhaps TRBD1 (6 bases). There are 15 residues in the CDR3. Germline lookup yields CDR1 LGHNT and CDR2 FRNRAP. V was shortened by 1 base and J by 3 bases, with 11 bases between the two germline ends. Here the CDR3 reads CASGLAPGETDTQYF. The CDR3 nucleotides read TGTGCTAGTGGTTTGGCCCCAGGGGAGACAGATACGCAGTATTTT. The full variable domain, with the rest looked up from reference TRBV12-5 and TRBJ2-3, is DARVTQTPRHKVTEMGQEVTMRCQPILGHNTVFWYRQTMMQGLELLAYFRNRAPLDDSGMPKDRFSAEMPDATLATLKIQPSEPRDSAVYFCASGLAPGETDTQYFGPGTRLTVL.

J is TRBJ1-5 and V is TRBV6-6, with TRBD1 matching 10 bases. V lost 5 bases to trimming and J lost 5 bases; unmatched junction nucleotides: 12. Germline V lookup: CDR1 MNHNY, CDR2 SVGAGI (reference sequence). The CDR3 spans 17 residues. The CDR3 loop is CASSQRDRGRGHQPQHF. The CDR3 DNA reads as TGTGCCAGCAGTCAACGGGACAGGGGAAGGGGGCATCAGCCCCAGCATTTT.

The chain has TRBV29-1 and TRBJ1-3; D is ambiguous. Germline-derived CDR1 and CDR2 are SQVTM and ANQGSEA. The CDR3 is 14 amino acids. V was shortened by 4 bases and J by 0 bases, with 10 bases between the two germline ends. As DNA, the CDR3 is TGCAGCGTTGCCTCCGGGAGCTCTGGAAACACCATATATTTT. It codes for CSVASGSSGNTIYF.

V gene TRBV6-6 combines with J gene TRBJ1-5; tentatively, D is TRBD1 (6 bases). Germline values: CDR1 MNHNY, CDR2 SVGAGI (reference sequence). The CDR3 consists of 14 residues. V shed 6 bases and J shed 2 bases, with 11 bases lying between them. The CDR3 sequence: CASSPGVRNQPQHF. DNA of the CDR3: TGTGCCAGCAGCCCAGGGGTGCGCAATCAGCCCCAGCATTTT.

The CDR3 region has the DNA TGTGCCAGTAGTATAGGGACAGCACTCTCTGGAAACACCATATATTTT. Amino acids: CASSIGTALSGNTIYF. This chain links TRBV19 with TRBJ1-3, with TRBD1 as a possible D gene (6 bases). The CDR3 contains 16 residues. Germline V gene data show CDR1 as LNHDA and CDR2 as SQIVND (reference sequence). V lost 1 base, J lost 0 bases, and 10 bases lay in between.

This clone was picked up a small number of times. The V gene is TRBV10-1, the J gene TRBJ2-2, with 7 bases that match TRBD1. CDR3 length equals 15 residues. Germline V gene sequence: CDR1 WNHNN, CDR2 SYGVQD (reference sequence). V trimming: 2 bases; J trimming: 0 bases; junction bases outside the gene matches: 0. As DNA, the CDR3 is TGCGCCAGCAGTGAGGGGACAGCGAACACCGGGGAGCTGTTTTTT. Its translation: CASSEGTANTGELFF.